This T cell receptor (beta chain) was sequenced during a study of blood T cell repertoires in COVID-19 (dated by TCRdb to about 2020). Notes on the research overall: Collaborator samples came from the United States, Italy and Spain and covered acute and convalescent phases of COVID-19. The material from the prospective study consisted of cDNA or gDNA derived from T cells, B-cell-depleted T cells, or PBMCs. Deeply sampled blood TCRbeta repertoires from subjects exposed to, actively infected with, or recovered from COVID-19 were included in the dataset. A freely available public database, intended as a resource for researchers studying the immune response to SARS-CoV-2, is where the repertoires were released. The samples were drawn from two sources: the first 160 participants of the ongoing ImmuneRACE study, and 950 to 1,500 subjects contributed by 6 global collaborators. The sample metadata nearly always contained a de-identified subject ID, COVID-19 status, age in years and sex. Where HLA class I and class II types were available, the types were taken from metadata supplied by the sample provider, not from assay-based typing. The paper's findings and limits, for the study overall: The amount of clinical and demographic metadata varied by source and participant and was provided uncurated.

Whole blood was collected in K2EDTA tubes by collaborating institutions according to the institutions' own protocols. Collaborator samples were shipped for TCRbeta analysis as frozen whole blood, isolated PBMCs, or DNA extracted from either sample type. TCRbeta CDR3 regions were amplified from genomic DNA using the immunoSEQ Assay, a bias-controlled multiplex PCR. The original pipeline was this. The number of nucleated cells in each sample was estimated from the amplification of reference gene primers within the assay. To quantify the absolute abundance of each unique TCRbeta CDR3 rearrangement, sequence reads were collapsed and filtered. For each sample, productive Simpson clonality was calculated by taking the square root of Simpson's diversity index across productive rearrangements. TCRdb holds this immuneACCESS table with in-frame rearrangements only. Some clones are missing; in checked studies, unresolved V genes explain under half, and the rest has no known cause. That table gives V, J and clone size, and the DNA gave D and trimming. This sample lists 100,000 to 150,000 clones; about 85% were detected once. The ten largest make up approximately 6.6% of the sample.

From cysteine to phenylalanine, the CDR3 is 14 amino acids long. Just CDR3 DNA is preserved here, 42 bases in frame from base 1. V is cut by 4 bases and J by 0 bases, and the space between the germline ends is 9 bases. CDR1 and CDR2 were assigned from the germline V gene as MGHDK and SYGVNS. In the case of this clone: Its recognized antigen is unknown. No base-level quality is on record; no much larger clone is a single base apart.

The rearrangement joined TRBV25-1 to TRBJ1-1; D gene: possibly TRBD1, on 5 matching bases. The source of this sequence is a man older than 75 with active or convalescent COVID-19. The sequenced sample consisted of peripheral blood. The nucleotides read TGTGCCAGCAGTGCCCGACAGATGAACACTGAAGCTTTCTTT. It is translated as CASSARQMNTEAFF. The full variable domain, completed from the reference TRBV25-1 and TRBJ1-1 proteins outside the CDR3, reads EADIYQTPRYLVIGTGKKITLECSQTMGHDKMYWYQQDPGMELHLIHYSYGVNSTEKGDLSSESTVSRIRTEHFPLTLESARPSHTSQYLCASSARQMNTEAFFGQGTRLTVV.